Presented here are 16 T cell receptor beta chains from one specimen sequenced in a study of blood T cell repertoires in COVID-19. Some clones are missing from TCRdb's copy, which holds only in-frame ones; the method was immunoSEQ multiplex PCR. The table lists about 300,000 clones, around 90% of them singletons. The sequenced material came from peripheral blood. All receptors derive from a man aged 18-30 years with active or convalescent COVID-19.

This rearrangement joins TRBV7-2 to TRBJ2-4; D is perhaps TRBD1 (6 bases). The germline gives CDR1 SGHTA, CDR2 FQGNSA. The length of the CDR3 is 15 residues. The ends were cut back, 3 bases at V and 0 bases at J, with 9 bases in the middle. The CDR3 nucleotides are TGTGCCAGCAGCTTGGACAGCTTAGCCAAAAACATTCAGTACTTC. Translated: CASSLDSLAKNIQYF.

The V call is TRBV7-2, the J call TRBJ1-3; no firm D call. The germline V and J ends were trimmed by 1 base and 2 bases, with 9 bases remaining between them. This CDR3 is built from 15 residues. CDR1 and CDR2 (germline): SGHTA, FQGNSA. CDR3 residues: CASSLGRAPGNTIYF. The CDR3 DNA follows: TGTGCCAGCAGCTTAGGGCGGGCCCCTGGAAACACCATATATTTT. Drawing the rest from reference TRBV7-2 and TRBJ1-3, the complete variable domain is GAGVSQSPSNKVTEKGKDVELRCDPISGHTALYWYRQSLGQGLEFLIYFQGNSAPDKSGLPSDRFSAERTGGSVSTLTIQRTQQEDSAVYLCASSLGRAPGNTIYFGEGSWLTVV.

V is TRBV27 and J is TRBJ1-1, with a weak D call TRBD1 (6 bases). Germline CDR1 and CDR2: MNHEY and SMNVEV (reference sequence). Trimming took 5 bases from V and 3 from J, leaving 16 bases between them. The CDR3 length is 15 residues. DNA of the CDR3: TGTGCCAGCAGTAGTATAGGACAGCGAGACACTGAAGCTTTCTTT. It is translated as CASSSIGQRDTEAFF.

The chain recombines TRBV3-1 (or the pseudogene TRBV3-2) with TRBJ2-3; no reliable D call. The germline V and J ends were trimmed by 0 bases and 4 bases, with 8 bases remaining between them. The CDR3 length is 14 residues. Germline V gene data show CDR1 as LGHDT and CDR2 as YNNKEL (reference sequence). The CDR3 region has the DNA TGTGCCAGCAGCCAAGATATGAGGTCAGATACGCAGTATTTT. Protein: CASSQDMRSDTQYF.

The J gene is TRBJ2-3, the V gene TRBV3-1 (or the pseudogene TRBV3-2), with 7 bases that match TRBD2. Losses at the gene ends were 0 bases for V and 2 bases for J; bases not matched to a gene: 8. CDR3 length: 17 residues. Per germline, CDR1 LGHDT and CDR2 YNNKEL (reference sequence). For the CDR3, the DNA is TGTGCCAGCAGCCAAGAATCTTGGGCGGGGGACACAGATACGCAGTATTTT. This sequence encodes CASSQESWAGDTDTQYF.

The CDR3 is CASSLAQDYEQYF. CDR3 nucleotides: TGTGCCAGCAGCTTAGCCCAGGACTACGAGCAGTACTTC. The rearrangement uses TRBV7-6 and TRBJ2-7; D is unresolved. V was pared by 0 bases and J by 3 bases, with 6 bases between. This CDR3 is 13 amino acids long. Germline loops: CDR1 SGHVS, CDR2 FNYEAQ. Drawing the rest from reference TRBV7-6 and TRBJ2-7, the complete variable domain is GAGVSQSPRYKVTKRGQDVALRCDPISGHVSLYWYRQALGQGPEFLTYFNYEAQQDKSGLPNDRFSAERPEGSISTLTIQRTEQRDSAMYRCASSLAQDYEQYFGPGTRLTVT.

The chain recombines TRBV5-4 with TRBJ2-2; TRBD1 aligns across 9 bases. V lost 4 bases and J lost 6; bases outside the gene matches: 13. The CDR3 loop spans 17 amino acids. Germline V CDR1 and CDR2: SGHNT, YYREEE (reference sequence). The DNA of the CDR3 is TGTGCCAGCAGCGCGGCGCCGGGACAGGGAACGCCCGGGGAGCTGTTTTTT. Translation: CASSAAPGQGTPGELFF.

This clone has ten or more counts. The J gene is TRBJ1-1, the V gene TRBV6-4, with D possibly matching TRBD1 (6 bases). This CDR3 is 14 amino acids long. V was cut by 4 bases and J by 4 bases, with 13 bases left in between. Germline values: CDR1 MRHNA, CDR2 SNTAGT. The chain's CDR3 is CASSAGDGVTEAFF. CDR3 DNA: TGTGCCAGCAGTGCAGGGGACGGGGTCACTGAAGCTTTCTTT.

The chain uses TRBV5-1 and TRBJ2-2, with 9 bases identical to TRBD1. With 3 bases clipped from V and 2 bases from J, the junction kept 8 bases outside the gene matches. This CDR3 is built from 17 residues. Per germline, CDR1 SGHRS and CDR2 YFSETQ. The CDR3 protein is CASSSFPGQGNTGELFF. Written as DNA, the CDR3 is TGCGCCAGCAGCTCTTTCCCGGGACAGGGAAACACCGGGGAGCTGTTTTTT. Full variable domain (rest looked up from reference TRBV5-1 and TRBJ2-2): KAGVTQTPRYLIKTRGQQVTLSCSPISGHRSVSWYQQTPGQGLQFLFEYFSETQRNKGNFPGRFSGRQFSNSRSEMNVSTLELGDSALYLCASSSFPGQGNTGELFFGEGSRLTVL.

This clone was detected only a few times. The chain links TRBV15 to TRBJ2-7; 9 nucleotides match TRBD1. The V segment lost 8 bases and the J segment 2 bases; nucleotides outside the gene matches: 4. CDR1 and CDR2 (germline): LNHNV, YYDKDF (reference sequence). The CDR3 sequence is 13 residues long. This CDR3 is CATGTGLPYEQYF. As DNA, the CDR3 is TGTGCCACCGGGACAGGGCTTCCCTACGAGCAGTACTTC.

This chain uses TRBV3-1 (or the pseudogene TRBV3-2) with TRBJ1-4, with D perhaps matching TRBD1 (5 bases). The CDR3 runs 18 residues. The germline gives CDR1 LGHDT, CDR2 YNNKEL (reference sequence). With 0 bases removed from V and 4 bases from J, the gap between germline ends came to 18 bases. In DNA, the CDR3 is TGTGCCAGCAGCCAAGAAGGTCGGACCAGGGCGGATAATGAAAAACTGTTTTTT. Translated: CASSQEGRTRADNEKLFF.

The CDR3 loop is CASTPRGRYEQYF. CDR3 in DNA: TGTGCCAGCACACCAAGGGGTCGATACGAGCAGTACTTC. The chain combines TRBV27 with TRBJ2-7, with D perhaps matching TRBD1 (5 bases). In germline, CDR1 is MNHEY, CDR2 SMNVEV (reference sequence). The CDR3 has 13 amino acids. V lost 7 bases and J 4 bases, leaving 14 bases between the germline ends.

The chain links TRBV19 to TRBJ1-2; 7 bases agree with TRBD1. J lost 6 bases, V lost 3 bases, and 4 bases had no gene match. The CDR3 contains 13 residues. From germline, CDR1 is LNHDA and CDR2 SQIVND (reference sequence). This chain's CDR3 is CASSISTGNGYTF. The CDR3, as DNA: TGTGCCAGTAGTATTTCGACAGGGAATGGCTACACCTTC.

This clone was detected only once. The chain couples TRBV28 to TRBJ2-3; 9 bases map to TRBD1. The germline gives CDR1 MDHEN, CDR2 SYDVKM. This CDR3 spans 15 amino acids. V shed 6 bases, J shed 2 bases, and the junction held 6 bases outside the gene matches. The CDR3 DNA reads TGTGCCAGCAGCCCCGGGACAGGGCACACAGATACGCAGTATTTT. This translates into CASSPGTGHTDTQYF.

This chain connects TRBV29-1 to TRBJ2-7, with a possible D match to TRBD2 (5 bases). Germline lookup yields CDR1 SQVTM and CDR2 ANQGSEA. Trimming pared 6 bases from V and 7 bases from J, leaving 22 bases between. The CDR3 is 14 residues long. The CDR3 protein is CSVQPDGGFGEQYF. CDR3 bases: TGCAGCGTACAACCCGACGGAGGCTTTGGGGAGCAGTACTTC.

CDR3 bases: TGTGCCAGCAGCTTAGATCGGGGGGGGGATACGCAGTATTTT. This translates into CASSLDRGGDTQYF. This sequence joins TRBV11-2 and TRBJ2-3, with 8 bases identical to TRBD2. This CDR3 is 14 amino acids long. From germline, CDR1 is SGHAT and CDR2 FQNNGV. Trimming removed 0 bases from V and 6 bases from J; junction bases left unmatched: 2. The whole variable domain, remainder taken from reference TRBV11-2 and TRBJ2-3, is EAGVAQSPRYKIIEKRQSVAFWCNPISGHATLYWYQQILGQGPKLLIQFQNNGVVDDSQLPKDRFSAERLKGVDSTLKIQPAKLEDSAVYLCASSLDRGGDTQYFGPGTRLTVL.